A single sample gave rise to the 4 T cell receptor beta chains below, sequenced in a study of blood T cell repertoires in COVID-19. Sequenced by immunoSEQ multiplex PCR; TCRdb stores in-frame clones only, minus some. The data contain 150,000 or so clones, approximately 86% of them seen just once; the ten biggest clones take up approximately 4.3%. Sequenced material: PBMCs or T cells enriched from blood (not recorded which). The receptors stem from a woman in her thirties or forties who had been exposed to COVID-19.

This chain connects TRBV5-5 to TRBJ1-4, with a possible D match to TRBD1 (6 bases). This CDR3 contains 17 residues. V lost 4 bases to trimming and J lost 5 bases, with 21 bases between them. CDR1 is SGHKS and CDR2 is YYEKEE in the germline V gene (reference sequence). DNA for the CDR3: TGTGCCAGCAGCAATACCCTGGTTCAGGGGATAAATGAAAAACTGTTTTTT. It translates to CASSNTLVQGINEKLFF.

The chain links TRBV10-3 to TRBJ1-2; TRBD1 aligns across 8 bases. Germline CDR1 and CDR2: ENHRY and SYGVKD. The V gene end was trimmed by 10 bases and the J gene end by 0 bases; junction bases not matched to a gene: 7. The CDR3 spans 14 residues. The CDR3 loop reads CATLKTGANYGYTF. The CDR3, as DNA: TGTGCCACCCTGAAGACAGGGGCTAACTATGGCTACACCTTC.

The chain employs TRBV12-5 and TRBJ2-1, with 9 bases fitting TRBD2. The germline CDR1 and CDR2 sequences are LGHNT and FRNRAP. The trim removed 0 bases at V and 7 bases at J, leaving 4 bases unmatched. The CDR3 spans 15 residues. The CDR3 is CASGLVGLARNEQFF. The CDR3 DNA is TGTGCTAGTGGTTTGGTGGGACTAGCCCGGAATGAGCAGTTCTTC.

The rearrangement joins TRBV6-1 to TRBJ2-7, with 14 nucleotides matching TRBD2. From germline, CDR1 is MNHNS and CDR2 SASEGT. V gave up 2 bases and J gave up 9 bases; unmatched junction bases: 9. The CDR3 runs 16 residues. The CDR3 protein is CASSERRTSGGPRQYF. CDR3 bases: TGTGCCAGCAGTGAACGGCGGACTAGCGGGGGGCCAAGGCAGTACTTC.